The 5 T cell receptor beta chains given below trace back to one sample, sequenced in a study of human T cells and chemical hapten exposure. The time point here: pre-sensitization, week 0. This sample's treatment: therapeutic diphenylcyclopropenone sensitization with weekly scalp DPC. Each CDR3 protein is one row after TCRdb ran MiXCR on the RACE reads. This repertoire shows under 70,000 distinct CDR3 sequences, roughly 12% found once; its top ten account for approximately 4.2%. The source material was whole blood, sampled in connection with sensitization to the hapten diphenylcyclopropenone (DPC). The receptors were gathered from a woman between 40 and 55 years old with alopecia areata. Some clones in this sample may be carry-over from other donors' samples.

V is TRBV30 and J is TRBJ1-5; D not resolved. The germline V gene encodes CDR1 GTSNPN and CDR2 SVGIG (reference sequence). Deletions cut 2 bases from V and 6 bases from J, with 14 bases between. This CDR3 comprises 14 residues. The chain's CDR3 is CAWSFTNLGQPQHF. Written as DNA, the CDR3 is TGTGCCTGGAGTTTCACAAACCTCGGTCAGCCCCAGCATTTT.

This clonotype showed up many times. This CDR3 reads CASSSGGKANYGYTF. In DNA, the CDR3 is TGTGCCAGCAGTTCAGGCGGGAAGGCTAACTATGGCTACACCTTC. This rearrangement joins TRBV27 to TRBJ1-2; D call uncertain. Germline V CDR1 and CDR2: MNHEY, SMNVEV (reference sequence). The CDR3 is made up of 15 amino acids. Trimming shortened V by 4 bases and J by 0 bases, and 12 bases separated the two germline ends.

This clonotype was counted many times. The chain recombines TRBV18 with TRBJ2-6; TRBD1 matches 10 bases. Losses at the gene ends were 6 bases for V and 1 base for J; bases not matched to a gene: 9. From germline, CDR1 is KGHSH and CDR2 LQKENI. The CDR3 has 18 residues. CDR3 sequence (DNA): TGTGCCAGCTCGCCGAAGGACAGGGGGGTTTCTGGGGCCAACGTCCTGACTTTC. Its protein product is CASSPKDRGVSGANVLTF.

This chain joins TRBV30 and TRBJ1-2; 7 nucleotides agree with TRBD1. Germline V gives CDR1 GTSNPN, CDR2 SVGIG (reference sequence). CDR3 length equals 13 residues. Unmatched junction bases numbered 9, after V lost 6 bases and J lost 5 bases. CDR3 sequence reads: CACLPQGGYGYTF. DNA of the CDR3: TGTGCCTGCCTTCCCCAGGGGGGTTATGGCTACACCTTC.

Remarks on this clonotype: A read error may produce the germline difference seen at one junction end. The chain is built from TRBV12-3 or TRBV12-4 and TRBJ1-5; 10 bases match TRBD1. This CDR3 comprises 17 residues. The CDR3 sequence: CASSRRQGAIGNQSQHF. CDR3 nucleotide sequence: TGTGCCAGCAGCAGAAGACAGGGGGCTATCGGCAATCAGTCCCAGCATTTT.